The next 4 T cell receptor beta chains were all read from a single sample in a study of blood T cell repertoires in COVID-19. Data came from immunoSEQ multiplex PCR; TCRdb stores just in-frame clones and leaves some out. Among fewer than 350,000 clones listed, 89% were seen once. Sequenced material: PBMCs or T cells enriched from blood (not recorded which). These receptors originate from a man aged 55 to 70 who had recovered from COVID-19.

The chain combines TRBV4-1 with TRBJ2-7, with TRBD2 as a possible D gene (6 bases). The germline V gene has CDR1 MGHRA and CDR2 YSYEKL. With 8 bases removed from V and 1 base from J, the gap between germline ends came to 15 bases. This CDR3 comprises 14 residues. The CDR3 reads CASGRPGVSYEQYF. The CDR3 coding sequence is TGCGCCAGCGGGCGGCCGGGGGTTTCCTACGAGCAGTACTTC.

The chain has TRBV18 and TRBJ1-1; D gene ambiguous. The germline V gene has CDR1 KGHSH and CDR2 LQKENI. V gave up 4 bases and J gave up 0 bases, with 3 bases separating them. CDR3 length equals 12 residues. In DNA form, the CDR3 reads TGTGCCAGCTCACTAATGAACACTGAAGCTTTCTTT. Protein sequence: CASSLMNTEAFF.

V gene TRBV29-1 combines with J gene TRBJ1-2; D may be TRBD1 (6 bases). V shed 6 bases and J shed 0 bases, with 20 bases lying between them. The CDR3 consists of 16 residues. Per germline, CDR1 SQVTM and CDR2 ANQGSEA. Written as DNA, the CDR3 is TGCAGCGTGCGCCGGGACACGGCCTTAGCTAACTATGGCTACACCTTC. It translates to CSVRRDTALANYGYTF.

In DNA form, the CDR3 reads TGTGCCAGCAGTTTAGAGAGACAGAAACTGTTTTTT. It specifies CASSLERQKLFF. The J gene is TRBJ1-4, the V gene TRBV12-3 or TRBV12-4; D is perhaps TRBD1 (5 bases). The CDR3 is 12 residues long. Trimming cost V 1 base and J 11 bases, with 8 bases left between them.